This T cell receptor beta chain stems from a study of cytomegalovirus exposure and HLA in healthy donors. The overall study: The study placed around 80% of its approximately 400 genotyped donors in the Caucasian-associated ancestry cluster.

Study-level points and caveats: Sequencing artifact likely explains a cluster of highly shared sequence variants. Later analysis indicated greater clonal expansion among HLA-associated TCR beta chains than among equally common other chains. With further analysis later on, most CMV-associated TCR beta chains appeared HLA-restricted.

A note on this clone: Antigen: not known.

The PCR ran on 60 Vbeta and 13 Jbeta primers. The protocol was immunoSEQ multiplex PCR, while the TCRdb copy is restricted to in-frame clones and leaves out a portion. The table has about 160,000 clones, around 85% seen once. This CDR3 contains 13 residues. V was cut by 4 bases and J by 3 bases, with 9 bases left in between. Germline assignment: CDR1 ENHRY and CDR2 SYGVKD. This receptor was obtained from a boy younger than 10 in good health and CMV-seronegative. The genes are TRBV10-3 and TRBJ2-5, with a possible D match to TRBD2 (5 bases). The specimen sequenced was PBMCs. CDR3 amino acids: CAISGTGKETQYF. CDR3 nucleotide sequence: TGTGCCATCAGTGGCACGGGGAAAGAGACCCAGTACTTC.